This TCR beta chain is drawn from a study of blood T cell repertoires in COVID-19. Turning to the study itself: Samples representing acute and convalescent COVID-19 were sourced from the United States, Italy and Spain. PBMCs, B-cell-depleted T cells, or T cells were the source of the cDNA or gDNA that made up the material.

V trimming: 1 base; J trimming: 4 bases; junction bases outside the gene matches: 7. This CDR3 has 15 amino acids. Germline values: CDR1 SGHAT, CDR2 FQNNGV. Authors' data handling: The assay estimated nucleated cells by amplifying reference gene primers. Produced via immunoSEQ multiplex PCR; TCRdb's table is partial and in-frame only. V and J calls and clone size follow that table, whereas D and trimming were derived from the DNA. Of 200,000 to 250,000 clones detected, 85% to 90% appear once; the ten largest clones hold over 4.5%. The source material was peripheral blood. The chain carries TRBV11-2 and TRBJ2-7; 7 nucleotides agree with TRBD2. The TCR sequence derives from an elderly man with acute or convalescent COVID-19. This chain's CDR3 is CASSLGLADRYEQYF. The CDR3 coding sequence is TGTGCCAGCAGCTTAGGGCTAGCGGACCGATACGAGCAGTACTTC.